This TCR beta chain is drawn from a study of blood T cell repertoires in COVID-19. Profiling relied on immunoSEQ multiplex PCR, and the TCRdb table lists in-frame clones only, not all of them. Here the sample spans 150,000 to 200,000 clones, 70% to 90% being singletons. This CDR3 region has 14 residues. V lost 0 bases, J lost 3 bases, and 0 bases stayed unmatched. Germline CDR1 and CDR2: MNHEY and SVGEGT. The sample comprised PBMCs or T cells enriched from blood (not recorded which). This sequence joins TRBV6-2 or TRBV6-3 and TRBJ1-2; 8 bases match TRBD1. The sequence was collected from a woman in her forties or fifties who had recovered from COVID-19. The CDR3 protein is CASSYSGQDYGYTF. CDR3 in DNA: TGTGCCAGCAGTTACTCGGGACAGGACTATGGCTACACCTTC.